The 16 T cell receptor beta chains in this list originate from one sample, sequenced in a study of cytomegalovirus exposure and HLA in healthy donors. Amplification used 60 Vbeta primers and 13 Jbeta primers. Data came from immunoSEQ multiplex PCR; TCRdb stores just in-frame clones and leaves some out. The table records approximately 140,000 clones, around 90% of them present only once. Sequenced input: PBMCs. Receptors were obtained from a woman between 40 and 50 years old in good health and CMV-seronegative.

The rearrangement links TRBV7-2 to TRBJ2-1; 11 bases align to TRBD2. CDR3 length equals 16 residues. The germline V gene encodes CDR1 SGHTA and CDR2 FQGNSA. V gave up 4 bases and J gave up 7 bases; unmatched junction bases: 9. CDR3 sequence reads: CASSWVAGGPSNEQFF. The CDR3 DNA sequence: TGTGCCAGCAGCTGGGTAGCGGGAGGGCCCTCGAATGAGCAGTTCTTC.

V gene TRBV5-1 combines with J gene TRBJ2-3; 10 bases line up with TRBD2. Looked up from germline, CDR1 is SGHRS and CDR2 is YFSETQ. The trim removed 4 bases at V and 3 bases at J, leaving 8 bases unmatched. This CDR3 has 16 residues. In nucleotides, the CDR3 is TGCGCCAGCAGCGAAGGGACTAGCGCCTTTACAGATACGCAGTATTTT. It is translated as CASSEGTSAFTDTQYF.

This chain connects TRBV10-3 to TRBJ2-2; the match to TRBD2 covers 7 bases. This CDR3 contains 15 residues. The germline V gene has CDR1 ENHRY and CDR2 SYGVKD. The V segment lost 4 bases and the J segment 3 bases; nucleotides outside the gene matches: 5. CDR3 protein: CAISGGGSYTGELFF. CDR3 nucleotides: TGTGCCATCAGTGGGGGCGGGAGTTACACCGGGGAGCTGTTTTTT.

The V gene is TRBV28, the J gene TRBJ2-7, with D possibly being TRBD2 (6 bases). Germline V CDR1 and CDR2: MDHEN, SYDVKM. V shed 3 bases and J shed 2 bases, with 11 bases lying between them. This CDR3 is 14 amino acids long. CDR3 DNA: TGTGCCAGCAGTTTGACGGGAGTGGCCTACGAGCAGTACTTC. Protein sequence: CASSLTGVAYEQYF.

J is TRBJ1-2 and V is TRBV20-1; D unresolved. The ends were cut back, 2 bases at V and 5 bases at J, with 6 bases in the middle. The CDR3 runs 11 residues. Looked up from germline, CDR1 is DFQATT and CDR2 is SNEGSKA (reference sequence). CDR3 nucleotide sequence: TGCAGTGCTAGATTCCAGTATGGCTACACCTTC. The encoded protein is CSARFQYGYTF.

Only one count was recorded for this clone. This sequence joins TRBV5-4 and TRBJ2-5, with D uncertain. Near its end, the DNA agrees better with TRBJ2-7, so the J call may be wrong. Germline lookup yields CDR1 SGHNT and CDR2 YYREEE (reference sequence). This CDR3 is built from 12 residues. CDR3 nucleotide sequence: TGTGCCAGCAGCATAAACAGCTACGAGCAGTACTTC. Protein product: CASSINSYEQYF.

The J gene is TRBJ2-7, the V gene TRBV29-1, with 11 positions matching TRBD2. The V and J ends lost 1 base and 4 bases, in that order; junction bases with no gene match: 6. This CDR3 is built from 15 residues. Germline-derived CDR1 and CDR2 are SQVTM and ANQGSEA. CDR3 nucleotide sequence: TGCAGCGTTGAAGGGTTAGCGGGAGGGCAGTACGAGCAGTACTTC. Its protein product is CSVEGLAGGQYEQYF.

The genes are TRBV7-3 and TRBJ2-2; possible D gene TRBD2, 6 bases. Germline-derived CDR1 and CDR2 are SGHTA and FQGTGA. With 0 bases removed from V and 5 bases from J, the gap between germline ends came to 22 bases. This CDR3 has 19 amino acids. The CDR3, as DNA: TGTGCCAGCAGCTTAACTAGGGACGGGAGAGGGGCTGGGACCGGGGAGCTGTTTTTT. This codes for CASSLTRDGRGAGTGELFF.

A remark on this clone: Its ends do not fully match the called genes, so a read error is possible. This chain links TRBV7-9 with TRBJ1-1; D possibly corresponds to TRBD1 (5 bases). Germline V gene sequence: CDR1 SEHNR, CDR2 FQNEAQ (reference sequence). CDR3 length: 13 amino acids. In nucleotides, the CDR3 is TGTTCCAGCCTTAAAGGGGCGAACACTGAAGCTTTCTTT. Translating it yields CSSLKGANTEAFF.

This chain uses TRBV5-6 with TRBJ1-1, with TRBD1 identical over 7 bases. Germline values: CDR1 SGHDT, CDR2 YYEEEE. The junction had 12 bases not matched to a gene; V was cut back by 2 bases and J by 2 bases. The CDR3 covers 17 residues. The CDR3, as DNA: TGTGCCAGCAGCTTACTTCGTAGGGGGCCGGGAAACACTGAAGCTTTCTTT. It yields the protein CASSLLRRGPGNTEAFF.

The CDR3 loop reads CASSLGQGVQAFF. The CDR3 DNA is TGCGCCAGCAGCCTAGGACAGGGGGTTCAAGCTTTCTTT. This chain joins TRBV4-1 and TRBJ1-1, with 10 nucleotides matching TRBD1. The CDR3 is 13 residues long. The germline V gene encodes CDR1 MGHRA and CDR2 YSYEKL. V lost 4 bases, J lost 9 bases, and 5 bases stayed unmatched.

The table lists this clone with a count of one. The J gene is TRBJ1-1, the V gene TRBV6-6, with 7 positions matching TRBD1. The CDR3 has 14 amino acids. With 5 bases clipped from V and 6 bases from J, the junction kept 9 bases outside the gene matches. Germline V gives CDR1 MNHNY, CDR2 SVGAGI (reference sequence). DNA of the CDR3: TGTGCCAGCAGTCCATACAGGGGATCCGCTGAAGCTTTCTTT. The encoded protein is CASSPYRGSAEAFF.

This chain connects TRBV7-9 to TRBJ2-1; TRBD2 agrees at 8 bases. The CDR3 contains 14 residues. Losses at the gene ends were 3 bases for V and 8 bases for J; bases not matched to a gene: 6. In germline, CDR1 is SEHNR, CDR2 FQNEAQ (reference sequence). CDR3 sequence reads: CASSFSGSSYEQFF. The CDR3 region has the DNA TGTGCCAGCAGCTTCAGCGGGAGTTCCTATGAGCAGTTCTTC. The whole variable domain, filled in from reference TRBV7-9 and TRBJ2-1, reads DTGVSQNPRHKITKRGQNVTFRCDPISEHNRLYWYRQTLGQGPEFLTYFQNEAQLEKSRLLSDRFSAERPKGSFSTLEIQRTEQGDSAMYLCASSFSGSSYEQFFGPGTRLTVL.

This chain joins TRBV2 and TRBJ2-4; D might be TRBD2 (6 bases). V was shortened by 1 base and J by 7 bases, with 11 bases between the two germline ends. Germline V gene sequence: CDR1 SNHLY, CDR2 FYNNEI. The CDR3 is made up of 14 amino acids. CDR3 sequence (DNA): TGTGCCAGCAGTGAAGGCGGAGGGGTGAACATTCAGTACTTC. Its protein is CASSEGGGVNIQYF.

The chain links TRBV25-1 to TRBJ2-2; 10 bases are a match to TRBD2. With V trimmed by 5 bases and J by 1 base, 4 bases remained unmatched. The CDR3 runs to 16 residues. Germline values: CDR1 MGHDK, CDR2 SYGVNS. The CDR3 is CASSPQREGNTGELFF. CDR3 DNA: TGTGCCAGCAGTCCCCAGCGGGAGGGGAACACCGGGGAGCTGTTTTTT.

The chain couples TRBV28 to TRBJ1-4, with 7 nucleotides matching TRBD1. V shed 5 bases, J shed 6 bases, and the junction held 15 bases outside the gene matches. CDR1 and CDR2 (germline): MDHEN, SYDVKM. The CDR3 extends over 17 amino acids. The CDR3 sequence is CASSKTKTGDRDEKLFF. Written as DNA, the CDR3 is TGTGCCAGCAGTAAAACTAAGACAGGCGACAGGGATGAAAAACTGTTTTTT.